A single T cell receptor beta chain is shown here with its context. This entry belongs to a study of T cell changes during pregnancy in multiple sclerosis. Sequencing was performed with immunoSEQ multiplex PCR; in TCRdb, only in-frame clones are kept and a portion is missing. The sample holds tens of thousands of clones, roughly 90% seen once. There are 16 residues in the CDR3. Germline V gene data show CDR1 as SGHDT and CDR2 as YYEEEE. V gave up 4 bases and J gave up 7 bases, with 23 bases separating them. The genes are TRBV5-6 and TRBJ2-5; TRBD1 might be the D (7 bases). This TCR derives from a female donor with multiple sclerosis, enrolled in a pregnancy study. The input for sequencing was peripheral blood, taken in the second trimester of pregnancy. CDR3 in amino acids: CASSAGTEELGGTQYF. CDR3 bases: TGTGCCAGCAGCGCCGGGACAGAGGAATTGGGGGGGACCCAGTACTTC.